The 8 T cell receptor beta chains reported below all come from one sample, sequenced in a study of a mutant IDH1 vaccine in newly diagnosed glioma. Method: immunoSEQ multiplex PCR; TCRdb's copy keeps in-frame clones and lacks some. The table shows about 55,000 clones, with about four fifths occurring only once. Time point noted: week 23, last vaccination. Doses of 300 ug of mutant IDH1 20-mer peptide were given with topical imiquimod. Which antigens these TCRs recognize remains unknown. Sample: PBMCs, taken from a glioma patient whose treatment included an IDH1 peptide vaccine. These receptors all stem from a man aged 35-49 years with glioma.

The chain carries TRBV5-4 and TRBJ2-3, with unresolved D. The CDR3 consists of 15 residues. CDR1 and CDR2 (germline): SGHNT, YYREEE (reference sequence). V gave up 0 bases and J gave up 4 bases, with 12 bases separating them. CDR3 residues: CASSLEARMADTQYF. The CDR3 DNA reads as TGTGCCAGCAGCTTGGAGGCTAGGATGGCAGATACGCAGTATTTT.

This chain uses TRBV4-1 with TRBJ1-2; D unclear. This CDR3 has 16 residues. CDR1 is MGHRA and CDR2 is YSYEKL in the germline V gene. Trimming pared 1 base from V and 4 bases from J, leaving 16 bases between. In DNA form, the CDR3 reads TGCGCCAGCAGCCAAGGGTCTATCGGGAGGGTCTATGGCTACACCTTC. Amino acids: CASSQGSIGRVYGYTF.

This chain connects TRBV14 to TRBJ2-7; 9 positions agree with TRBD1. V lost 2 bases to trimming and J lost 5 bases; unmatched junction nucleotides: 4. Germline CDR1 SGHDN, CDR2 FVKESK. The CDR3 has 14 amino acids. CDR3 coding DNA: TGTGCCAGCAGCCAACCGGGACAGGGTCACGAGCAGTACTTC. Translating it yields CASSQPGQGHEQYF.

The rearrangement joins TRBV29-1 to TRBJ2-2; 9 bases line up with TRBD1. V lost 7 bases, J lost 6 bases, and 12 bases stayed unmatched. The germline CDR1 and CDR2 sequences are SQVTM and ANQGSEA. The CDR3 is 15 residues long. The CDR3, as DNA: TGCAGCGCATGGGGACAGGGCGGTTCGGCCGGGGAGCTGTTTTTT. This sequence encodes CSAWGQGGSAGELFF.

This chain connects TRBV14 to TRBJ2-7; weak D call: TRBD2 (5 bases). Germline loops: CDR1 SGHDN, CDR2 FVKESK. This CDR3 spans 18 amino acids. The V end was cut by 0 bases, the J end by 2 bases, with 20 bases between. The CDR3 loop is CASSQEFSLKRAAYEQYF. The CDR3 DNA sequence: TGTGCCAGCAGCCAAGAGTTCTCTCTCAAGAGGGCGGCCTACGAGCAGTACTTC.

This clone was seen once. J is TRBJ1-2 and V is TRBV5-6; possible D gene TRBD1, 5 bases. The CDR3 sequence is 12 residues long. Trimming removed 4 bases from V and 5 bases from J, with 9 bases in between. The germline gives CDR1 SGHDT, CDR2 YYEEEE. This CDR3 reads CASSTGPYGYTF. As DNA, the CDR3 is TGTGCCAGCAGCACGGGGCCTTATGGCTACACCTTC. Looking up the rest from reference TRBV5-6 and TRBJ1-2 gives the full variable domain: DAGVTQSPTHLIKTRGQQVTLRCSPKSGHDTVSWYQQALGQGPQFIFQYYEEEERQRGNFPDRFSGHQFPNYSSELNVNALLLGDSALYLCASSTGPYGYTFGSGTRLTVV.

J is TRBJ2-6 and V is TRBV7-3; perhaps TRBD2 as D (5 bases). Trimming pared 8 bases from V and 2 bases from J, leaving 7 bases between. Germline loops: CDR1 SGHTA, CDR2 FQGTGA. This CDR3 has 13 residues. Here the CDR3 DNA reads TGTGCCAGCCGGGGAGCTGGGGCCAACGTCCTGACTTTC. It yields the protein CASRGAGANVLTF.

This chain connects TRBV29-1 to TRBJ2-5, with D perhaps matching TRBD1 or TRBD2 (5 bases each). The ends were cut back, 0 bases at V and 10 bases at J, with 21 bases in the middle. The CDR3 extends over 15 amino acids. CDR1 and CDR2 (germline): SQVTM, ANQGSEA. CDR3 sequence reads: CSVEDFRDGLLVQYF. The CDR3 bases are TGCAGCGTTGAAGATTTCCGGGACGGTCTTTTGGTCCAGTACTTC.